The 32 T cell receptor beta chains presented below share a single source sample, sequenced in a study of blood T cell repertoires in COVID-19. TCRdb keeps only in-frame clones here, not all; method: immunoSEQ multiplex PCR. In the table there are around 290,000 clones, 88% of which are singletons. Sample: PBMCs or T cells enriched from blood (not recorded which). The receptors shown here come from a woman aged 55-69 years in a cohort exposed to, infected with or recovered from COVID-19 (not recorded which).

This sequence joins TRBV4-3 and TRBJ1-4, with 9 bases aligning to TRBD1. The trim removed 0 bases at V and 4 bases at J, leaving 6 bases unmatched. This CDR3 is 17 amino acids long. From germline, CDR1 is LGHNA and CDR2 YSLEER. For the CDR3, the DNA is TGCGCCAGCAGCCAAGATCCTCTGGACAGGGGTAATGAAAAACTGTTTTTT. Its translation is CASSQDPLDRGNEKLFF.

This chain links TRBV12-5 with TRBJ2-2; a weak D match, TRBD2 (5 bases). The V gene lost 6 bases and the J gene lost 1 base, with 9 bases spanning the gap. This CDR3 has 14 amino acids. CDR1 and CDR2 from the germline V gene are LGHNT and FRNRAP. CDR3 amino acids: CASGRDMNTGELFF. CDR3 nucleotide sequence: TGTGCTAGTGGCCGGGATATGAACACCGGGGAGCTGTTTTTT.

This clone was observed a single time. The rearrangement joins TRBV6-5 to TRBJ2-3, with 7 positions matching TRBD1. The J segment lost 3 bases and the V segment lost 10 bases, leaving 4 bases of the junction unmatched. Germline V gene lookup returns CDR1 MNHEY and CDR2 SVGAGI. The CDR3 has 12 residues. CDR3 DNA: TGTGCCACGGGACAGTTAACAGATACGCAGTATTTT. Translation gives CATGQLTDTQYF.

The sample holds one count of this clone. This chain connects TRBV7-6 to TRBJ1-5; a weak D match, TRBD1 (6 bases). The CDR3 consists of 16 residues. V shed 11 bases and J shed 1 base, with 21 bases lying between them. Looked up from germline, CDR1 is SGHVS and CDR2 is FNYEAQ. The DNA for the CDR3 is TGTGCCCGAATGGGGGGGTTGAGGGGGAGCAATCAGCCCCAGCATTTT. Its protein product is CARMGGLRGSNQPQHF.

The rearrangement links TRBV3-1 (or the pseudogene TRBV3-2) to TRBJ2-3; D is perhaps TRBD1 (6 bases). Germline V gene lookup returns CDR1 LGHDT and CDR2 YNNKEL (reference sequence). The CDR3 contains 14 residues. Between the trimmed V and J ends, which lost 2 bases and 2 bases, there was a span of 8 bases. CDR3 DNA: TGTGCCAGCAGCCAAAGGACAGCCACAGATACGCAGTATTTT. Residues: CASSQRTATDTQYF.

The CDR3 loop is CASSLAVNYEQYF. The CDR3 DNA is TGCGCCAGCAGCTTGGCCGTAAACTACGAGCAGTACTTC. The chain carries TRBV5-1 and TRBJ2-7; no firm D call. V gave up 0 bases and J gave up 3 bases, with 7 bases separating them. Germline V CDR1 and CDR2: SGHRS, YFSETQ. The CDR3 runs 13 residues.

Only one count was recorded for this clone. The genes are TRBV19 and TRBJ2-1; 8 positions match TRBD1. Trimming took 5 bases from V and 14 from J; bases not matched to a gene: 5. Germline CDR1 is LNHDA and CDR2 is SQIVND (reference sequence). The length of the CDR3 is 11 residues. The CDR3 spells CASSLGQGKFF. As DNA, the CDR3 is TGTGCCAGTAGTCTCGGACAGGGAAAGTTCTTC. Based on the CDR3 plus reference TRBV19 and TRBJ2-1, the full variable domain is DGGITQSPKYLFRKEGQNVTLSCEQNLNHDAMYWYRQDPGQGLRLIYYSQIVNDFQKGDIAEGYSVSREKKESFPLTVTSAQKNPTAFYLCASSLGQGKFFGPGTRLTVL.

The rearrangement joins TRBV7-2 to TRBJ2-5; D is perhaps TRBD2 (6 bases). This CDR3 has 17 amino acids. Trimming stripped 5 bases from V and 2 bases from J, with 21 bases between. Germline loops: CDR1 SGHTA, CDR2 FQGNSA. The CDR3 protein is CASSPQRLRTKQETQYF. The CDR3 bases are TGTGCCAGCAGCCCGCAGAGACTTAGGACTAAACAAGAGACCCAGTACTTC.

The CDR3 is CASSVTTGFSGANVLTF. CDR3 DNA sequence: TGTGCCAGCAGCGTAACTACAGGGTTCTCTGGGGCCAACGTCCTGACTTTC. The rearrangement links TRBV9 to TRBJ2-6; weak D call: TRBD1 (6 bases). The germline gives CDR1 SGDLS, CDR2 YYNGEE. The V and J ends lost 1 base and 0 bases respectively, with 11 bases between them. The CDR3 loop spans 17 amino acids.

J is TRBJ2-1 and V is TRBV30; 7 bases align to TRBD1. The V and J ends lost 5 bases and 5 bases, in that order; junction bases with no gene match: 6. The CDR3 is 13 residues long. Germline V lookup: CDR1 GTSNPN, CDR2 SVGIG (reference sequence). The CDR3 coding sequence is TGTGCCTGGGAAAGGGGGCTAGACAATGAGCAGTTCTTC. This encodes CAWERGLDNEQFF.

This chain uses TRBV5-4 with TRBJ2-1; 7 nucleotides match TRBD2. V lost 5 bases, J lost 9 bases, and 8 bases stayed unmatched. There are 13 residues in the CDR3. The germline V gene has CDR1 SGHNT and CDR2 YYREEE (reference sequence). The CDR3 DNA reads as TGTGCCAGCAGATCGCGAGCGGGAAGTGAGCAGTTCTTC. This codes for CASRSRAGSEQFF.

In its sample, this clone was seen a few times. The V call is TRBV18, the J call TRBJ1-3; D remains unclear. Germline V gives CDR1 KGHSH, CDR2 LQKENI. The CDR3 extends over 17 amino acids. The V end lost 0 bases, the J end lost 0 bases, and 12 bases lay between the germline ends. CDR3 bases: TGTGCCAGCTCACCACCTACGAGACGGAGCTCTGGAAACACCATATATTTT. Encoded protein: CASSPPTRRSSGNTIYF.

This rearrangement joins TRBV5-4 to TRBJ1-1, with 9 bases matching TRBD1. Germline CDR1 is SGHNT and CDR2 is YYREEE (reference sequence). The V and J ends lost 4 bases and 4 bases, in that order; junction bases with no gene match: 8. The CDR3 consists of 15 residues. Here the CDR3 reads CASSPTGGRSTEAFF. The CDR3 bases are TGTGCCAGCAGCCCGACAGGGGGTAGAAGCACTGAAGCTTTCTTT.

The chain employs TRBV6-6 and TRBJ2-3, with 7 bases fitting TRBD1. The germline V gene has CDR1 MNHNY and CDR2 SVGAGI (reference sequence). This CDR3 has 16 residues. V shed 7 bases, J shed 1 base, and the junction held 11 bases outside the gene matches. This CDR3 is CASNKYTGVGTDTQYF. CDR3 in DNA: TGTGCCAGCAACAAGTATACAGGGGTAGGCACAGATACGCAGTATTTT.

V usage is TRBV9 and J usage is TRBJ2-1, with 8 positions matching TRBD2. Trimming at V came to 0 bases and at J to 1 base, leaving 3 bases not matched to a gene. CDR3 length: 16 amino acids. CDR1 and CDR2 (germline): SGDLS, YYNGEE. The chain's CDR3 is CASSVDAGGSYNEQFF. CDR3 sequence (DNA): TGTGCCAGCAGCGTAGACGCGGGAGGTTCCTACAATGAGCAGTTCTTC.

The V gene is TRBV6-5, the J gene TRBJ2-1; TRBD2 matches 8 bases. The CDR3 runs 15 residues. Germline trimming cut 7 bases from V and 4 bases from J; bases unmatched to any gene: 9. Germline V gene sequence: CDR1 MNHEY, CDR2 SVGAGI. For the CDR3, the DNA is TGTGCCAGCAAGAGCGGGAGTTCCTTTTACAATGAGCAGTTCTTC. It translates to CASKSGSSFYNEQFF.

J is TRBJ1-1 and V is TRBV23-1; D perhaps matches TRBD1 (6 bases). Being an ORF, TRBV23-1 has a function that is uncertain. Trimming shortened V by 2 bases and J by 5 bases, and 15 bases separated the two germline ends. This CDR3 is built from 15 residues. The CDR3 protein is CASSQRQAQKTEAFF. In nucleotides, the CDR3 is TGCGCCAGCAGTCAACGACAGGCTCAGAAAACTGAAGCTTTCTTT.

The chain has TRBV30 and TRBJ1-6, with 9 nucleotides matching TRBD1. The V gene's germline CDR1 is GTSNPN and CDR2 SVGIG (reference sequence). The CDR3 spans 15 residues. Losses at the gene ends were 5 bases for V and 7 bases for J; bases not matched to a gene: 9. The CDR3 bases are TGTGCCTGGGGCAGGACAGGGGACGGAAATTCACCCCTCCACTTT. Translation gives CAWGRTGDGNSPLHF.

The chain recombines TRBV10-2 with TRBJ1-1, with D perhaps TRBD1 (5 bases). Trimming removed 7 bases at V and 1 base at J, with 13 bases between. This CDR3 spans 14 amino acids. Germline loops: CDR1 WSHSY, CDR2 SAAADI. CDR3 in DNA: TGCGCCAGCAATGGGGGGGTGGCGAACACTGAAGCTTTCTTT. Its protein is CASNGGVANTEAFF.

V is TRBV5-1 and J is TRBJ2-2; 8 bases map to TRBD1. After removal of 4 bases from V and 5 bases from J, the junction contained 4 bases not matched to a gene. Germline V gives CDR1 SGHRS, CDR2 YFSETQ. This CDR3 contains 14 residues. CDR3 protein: CASSRTGLTGELFF. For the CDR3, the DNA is TGCGCCAGCAGCAGGACAGGGTTGACCGGGGAGCTGTTTTTT. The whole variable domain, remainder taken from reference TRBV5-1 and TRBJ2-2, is KAGVTQTPRYLIKTRGQQVTLSCSPISGHRSVSWYQQTPGQGLQFLFEYFSETQRNKGNFPGRFSGRQFSNSRSEMNVSTLELGDSALYLCASSRTGLTGELFFGEGSRLTVL.

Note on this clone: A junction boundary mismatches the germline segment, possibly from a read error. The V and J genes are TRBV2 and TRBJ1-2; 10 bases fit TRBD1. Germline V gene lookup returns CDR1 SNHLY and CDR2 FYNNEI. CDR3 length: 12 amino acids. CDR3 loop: CASSVGPGQGSF. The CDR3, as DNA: TGTGCCAGCAGTGTGGGACCGGGACAGGGGTCATTC.

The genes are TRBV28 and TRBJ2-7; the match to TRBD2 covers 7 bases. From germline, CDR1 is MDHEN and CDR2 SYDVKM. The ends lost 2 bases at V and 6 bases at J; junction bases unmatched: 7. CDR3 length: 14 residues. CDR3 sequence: CASSLLAGEVEQYF. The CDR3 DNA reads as TGTGCCAGCAGTTTACTGGCGGGAGAGGTCGAGCAGTACTTC. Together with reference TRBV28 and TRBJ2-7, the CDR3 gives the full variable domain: DVKVTQSSRYLVKRTGEKVFLECVQDMDHENMFWYRQDPGLGLRLIYFSYDVKMKEKGDIPEGYSVSREKKERFSLILESASTNQTSMYLCASSLLAGEVEQYFGPGTRLTVT.

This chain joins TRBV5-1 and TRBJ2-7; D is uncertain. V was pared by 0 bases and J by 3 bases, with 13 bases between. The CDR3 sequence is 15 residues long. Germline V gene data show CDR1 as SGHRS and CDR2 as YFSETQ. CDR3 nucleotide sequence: TGCGCCAGCAGCTTGGCTTTTGAACTTCTCTACGAGCAGTACTTC. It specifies CASSLAFELLYEQYF.

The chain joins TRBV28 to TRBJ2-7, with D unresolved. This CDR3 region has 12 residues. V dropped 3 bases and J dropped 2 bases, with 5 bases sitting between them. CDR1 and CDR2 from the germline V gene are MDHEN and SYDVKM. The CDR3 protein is CASSFFPYEQYF. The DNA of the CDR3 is TGTGCCAGCAGTTTCTTCCCCTACGAGCAGTACTTC.

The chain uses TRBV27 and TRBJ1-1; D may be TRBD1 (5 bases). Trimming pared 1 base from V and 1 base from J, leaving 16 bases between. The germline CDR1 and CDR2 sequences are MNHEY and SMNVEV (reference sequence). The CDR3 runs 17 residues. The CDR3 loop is CASSLFPETGENTEAFF. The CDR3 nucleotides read TGTGCCAGCAGTTTATTTCCCGAAACAGGAGAGAACACTGAAGCTTTCTTT.

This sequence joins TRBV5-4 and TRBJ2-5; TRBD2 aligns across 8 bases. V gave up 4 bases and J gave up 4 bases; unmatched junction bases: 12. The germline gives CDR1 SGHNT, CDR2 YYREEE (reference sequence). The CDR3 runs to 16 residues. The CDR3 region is CASSPGTRGDGETQYF. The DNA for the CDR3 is TGTGCCAGCAGCCCAGGGACTAGGGGGGACGGAGAGACCCAGTACTTC.

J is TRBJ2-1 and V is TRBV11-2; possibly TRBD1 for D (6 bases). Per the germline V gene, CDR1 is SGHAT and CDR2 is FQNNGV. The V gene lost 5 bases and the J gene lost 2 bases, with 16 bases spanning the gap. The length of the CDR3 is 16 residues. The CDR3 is CASSRAGTLPYNEQFF. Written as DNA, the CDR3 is TGTGCCAGCAGCCGAGCAGGGACACTCCCCTACAATGAGCAGTTCTTC.

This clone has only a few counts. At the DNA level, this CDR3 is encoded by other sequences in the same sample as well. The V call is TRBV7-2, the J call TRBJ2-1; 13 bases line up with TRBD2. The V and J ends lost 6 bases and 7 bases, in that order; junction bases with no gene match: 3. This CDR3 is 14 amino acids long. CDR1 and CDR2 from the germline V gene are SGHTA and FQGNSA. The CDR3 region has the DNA TGTGCCAGCAGTCTGGGACTAGCGGGGAATGAGCAGTTCTTC. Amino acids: CASSLGLAGNEQFF.

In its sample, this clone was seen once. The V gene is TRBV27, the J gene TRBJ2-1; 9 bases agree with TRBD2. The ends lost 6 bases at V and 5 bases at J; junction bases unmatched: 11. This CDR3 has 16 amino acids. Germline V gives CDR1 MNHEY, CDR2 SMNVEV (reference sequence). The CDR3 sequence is CASSASPAGGHNEQFF. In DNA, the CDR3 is TGTGCCAGCAGCGCCTCTCCGGCGGGAGGGCACAATGAGCAGTTCTTC.

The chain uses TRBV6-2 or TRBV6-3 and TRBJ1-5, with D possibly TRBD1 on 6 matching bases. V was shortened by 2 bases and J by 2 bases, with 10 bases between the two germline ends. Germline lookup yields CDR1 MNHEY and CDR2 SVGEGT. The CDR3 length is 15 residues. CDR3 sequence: CASSYGGAGNQPQHF. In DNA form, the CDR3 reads TGTGCCAGCAGTTACGGGGGCGCGGGCAATCAGCCCCAGCATTTT.

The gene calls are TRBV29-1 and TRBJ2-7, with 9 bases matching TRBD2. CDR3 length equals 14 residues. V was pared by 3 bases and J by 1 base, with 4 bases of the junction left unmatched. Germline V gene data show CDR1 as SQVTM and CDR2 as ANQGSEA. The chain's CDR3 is CSVEGGGGSYEQYF. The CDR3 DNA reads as TGCAGCGTTGAGGGCGGGGGGGGATCCTACGAGCAGTACTTC.

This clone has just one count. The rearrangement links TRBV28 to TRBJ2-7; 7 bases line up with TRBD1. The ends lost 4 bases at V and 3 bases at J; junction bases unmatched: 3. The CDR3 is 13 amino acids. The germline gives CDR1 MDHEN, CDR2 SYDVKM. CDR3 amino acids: CASSSDRSYEQYF. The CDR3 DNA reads TGTGCCAGCAGTTCGGACAGGAGCTACGAGCAGTACTTC. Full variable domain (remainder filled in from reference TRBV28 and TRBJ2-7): DVKVTQSSRYLVKRTGEKVFLECVQDMDHENMFWYRQDPGLGLRLIYFSYDVKMKEKGDIPEGYSVSREKKERFSLILESASTNQTSMYLCASSSDRSYEQYFGPGTRLTVT.